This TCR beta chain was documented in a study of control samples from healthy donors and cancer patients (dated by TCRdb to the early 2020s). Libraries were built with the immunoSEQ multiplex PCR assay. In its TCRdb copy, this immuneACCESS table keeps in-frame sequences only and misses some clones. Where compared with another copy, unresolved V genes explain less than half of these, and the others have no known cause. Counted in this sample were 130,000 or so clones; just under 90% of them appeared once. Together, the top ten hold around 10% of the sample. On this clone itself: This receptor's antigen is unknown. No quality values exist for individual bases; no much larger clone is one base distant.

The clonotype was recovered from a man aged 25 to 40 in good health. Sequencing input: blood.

DNA sequence: TGTGCCAGCAGCTTGGATCTTGCGGGGGCTAGCACAGATACGCAGTATTTT. Its translation is CASSLDLAGASTDTQYF. Here the chain combines TRBV5-6 and TRBJ2-3, and perhaps TRBD2 as D gene, on 7 matching bases. V was cut back by 0 bases and J by 0 bases, leaving a gap of 14 bases between them. The germline V gene provides CDR1 SGHDT and CDR2 YYEEEE. There are 17 amino acids in the CDR3, from cysteine to phenylalanine inclusive. The sequence is cut down to CDR3 DNA, 51 bases in frame from base 1.